The present T cell receptor (beta chain) was sequenced within a study of breast tumors, draining lymph nodes, adjacent tissues. Study-wide findings and caveats: That most tumor T cells come from lymph nodes remained unproven. Data fit most tumor T cells coming from lymph node, expanding in tumor. Compared with basal-like, luminal-like tumors shared significantly more repertoire with nontumor tissue. Tumor TCR diversity was below lymph nodes but above nontumor tissue.

CDR3 length: 17 amino acids. In germline, CDR1 is MNHNY, CDR2 SVGAGI (reference sequence). Samples came from axillary lymph nodes draining the breast cancer. TCRdb re-called the multiplex PCR reads with MiXCR, one entry per CDR3 protein. The sample includes about 270,000 distinct CDR3 sequences, roughly 30% of them seen just once. Only a few counts were recorded for this clonotype. Its antigen is undetermined. A junction boundary mismatches the germline segment, possibly from a read error. The material sequenced was axillary lymph node tissue. The J gene is TRBJ2-7, the V gene TRBV6-6, with 14 bases matching TRBD2. The sequence was collected from a female donor with breast cancer. Some clones in this sample may be carry-over from other donors' samples. In DNA form, the CDR3 reads TGTGCCAGCAGTCACTCGGGGACTAGCGGGAGTACCTACGAGCAGTACTTC. Protein product: CASSHSGTSGSTYEQYF.